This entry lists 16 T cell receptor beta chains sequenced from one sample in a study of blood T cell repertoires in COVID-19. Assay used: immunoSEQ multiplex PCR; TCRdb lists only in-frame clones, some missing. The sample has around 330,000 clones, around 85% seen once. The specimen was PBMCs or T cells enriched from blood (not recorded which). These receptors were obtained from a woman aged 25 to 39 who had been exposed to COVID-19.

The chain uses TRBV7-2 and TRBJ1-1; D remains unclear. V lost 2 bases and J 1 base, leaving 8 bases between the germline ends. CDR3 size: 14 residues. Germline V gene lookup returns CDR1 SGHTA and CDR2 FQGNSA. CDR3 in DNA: TGTGCCAGCAGCTTATTCTACAGGAACACTGAAGCTTTCTTT. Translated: CASSLFYRNTEAFF.

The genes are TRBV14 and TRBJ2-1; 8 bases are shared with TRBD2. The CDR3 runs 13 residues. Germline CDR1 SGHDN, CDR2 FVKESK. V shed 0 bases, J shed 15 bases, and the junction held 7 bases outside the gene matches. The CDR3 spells CASSQDIRGRTFF. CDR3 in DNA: TGTGCCAGCAGCCAAGACATCCGCGGGAGGACGTTCTTC.

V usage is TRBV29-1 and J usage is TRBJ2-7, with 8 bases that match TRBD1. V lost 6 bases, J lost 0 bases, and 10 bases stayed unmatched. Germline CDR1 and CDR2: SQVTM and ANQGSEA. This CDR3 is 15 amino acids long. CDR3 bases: TGCAGCGTGGACAACAGGGGGTTAAGCTCCTACGAGCAGTACTTC. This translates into CSVDNRGLSSYEQYF.

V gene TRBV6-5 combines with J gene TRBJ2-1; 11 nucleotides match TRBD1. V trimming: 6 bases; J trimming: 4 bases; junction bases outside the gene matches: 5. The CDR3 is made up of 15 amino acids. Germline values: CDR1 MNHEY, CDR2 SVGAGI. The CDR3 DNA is TGTGCCAGCAGCTGGGGACAGGGGGGGTACAATGAGCAGTTCTTC. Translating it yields CASSWGQGGYNEQFF.

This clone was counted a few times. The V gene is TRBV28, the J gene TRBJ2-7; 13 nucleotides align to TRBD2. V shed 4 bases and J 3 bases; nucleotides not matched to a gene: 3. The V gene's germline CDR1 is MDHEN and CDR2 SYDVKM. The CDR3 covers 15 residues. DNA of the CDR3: TGTGCCAGCAGTTCGGGACTAGCGGGAATCTACGAGCAGTACTTC. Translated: CASSSGLAGIYEQYF.

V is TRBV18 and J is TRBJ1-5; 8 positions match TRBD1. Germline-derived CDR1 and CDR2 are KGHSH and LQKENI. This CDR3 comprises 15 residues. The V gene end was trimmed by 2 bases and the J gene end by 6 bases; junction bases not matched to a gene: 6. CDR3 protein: CASSPFQGAGQPQHF. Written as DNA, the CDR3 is TGTGCCAGCTCACCATTTCAGGGGGCCGGTCAGCCCCAGCATTTT.

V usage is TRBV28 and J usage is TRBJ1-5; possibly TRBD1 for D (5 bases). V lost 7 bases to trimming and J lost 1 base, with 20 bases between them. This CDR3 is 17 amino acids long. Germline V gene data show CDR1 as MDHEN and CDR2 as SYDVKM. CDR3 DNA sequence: TGTGCCAGCAACCCCCCCGGCGGGGGTTGGAGCAATCAGCCCCAGCATTTT. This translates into CASNPPGGGWSNQPQHF.

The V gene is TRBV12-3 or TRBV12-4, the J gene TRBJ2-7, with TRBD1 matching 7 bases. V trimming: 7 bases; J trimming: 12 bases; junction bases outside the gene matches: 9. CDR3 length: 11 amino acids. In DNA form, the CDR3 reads TGTGCCAGCACCGTAAGGGACAGATTGTACTTC. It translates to CASTVRDRLYF.

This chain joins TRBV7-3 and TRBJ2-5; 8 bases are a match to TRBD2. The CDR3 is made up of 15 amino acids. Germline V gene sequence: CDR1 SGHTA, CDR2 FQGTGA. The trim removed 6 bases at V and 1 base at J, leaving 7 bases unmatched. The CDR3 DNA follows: TGTGCCAGCAGTCCCGGGACTAGACCCCAAGAGACCCAGTACTTC. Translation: CASSPGTRPQETQYF.

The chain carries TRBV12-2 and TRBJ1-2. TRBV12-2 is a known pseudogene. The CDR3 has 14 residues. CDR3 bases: TGTGCAAGTCGCTCCTCCGTTTCCGGGGATGGCTACACCTTC. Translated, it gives CASRSSVSGDGYTF.

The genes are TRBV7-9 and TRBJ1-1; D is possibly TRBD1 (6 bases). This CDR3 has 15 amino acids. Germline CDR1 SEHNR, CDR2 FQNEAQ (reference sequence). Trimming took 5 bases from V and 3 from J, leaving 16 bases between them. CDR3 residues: CASSLRDMIYTEAFF. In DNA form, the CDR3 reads TGTGCCAGCAGCCTCCGGGACATGATTTACACTGAAGCTTTCTTT.

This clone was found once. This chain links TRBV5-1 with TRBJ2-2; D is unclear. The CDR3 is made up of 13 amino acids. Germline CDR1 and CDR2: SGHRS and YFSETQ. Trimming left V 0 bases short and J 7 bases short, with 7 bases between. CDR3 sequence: CASSLVPGGELFF. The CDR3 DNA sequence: TGCGCCAGCAGCTTGGTGCCAGGCGGGGAGCTGTTTTTT.

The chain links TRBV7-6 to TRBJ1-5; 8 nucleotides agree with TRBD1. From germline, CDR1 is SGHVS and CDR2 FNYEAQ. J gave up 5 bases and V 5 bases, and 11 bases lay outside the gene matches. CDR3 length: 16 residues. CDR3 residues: CASSESRDRFDQPQHF. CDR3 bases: TGTGCCAGCAGCGAGTCCCGGGACAGGTTTGATCAGCCCCAGCATTTT.

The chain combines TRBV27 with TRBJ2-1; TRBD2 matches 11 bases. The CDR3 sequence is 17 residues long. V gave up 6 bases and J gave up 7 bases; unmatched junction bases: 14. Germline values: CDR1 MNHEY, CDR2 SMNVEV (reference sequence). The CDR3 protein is CASSSTTGTSGRNEQFF. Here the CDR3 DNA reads TGTGCCAGCAGCTCGACCACCGGGACTAGCGGACGTAATGAGCAGTTCTTC.

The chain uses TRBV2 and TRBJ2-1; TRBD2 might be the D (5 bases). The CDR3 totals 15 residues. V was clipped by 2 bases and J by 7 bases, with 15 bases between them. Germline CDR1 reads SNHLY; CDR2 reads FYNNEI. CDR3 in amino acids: CASSETDSRGNEQFF. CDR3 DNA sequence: TGTGCCAGCAGTGAAACTGACTCCCGGGGTAATGAGCAGTTCTTC.

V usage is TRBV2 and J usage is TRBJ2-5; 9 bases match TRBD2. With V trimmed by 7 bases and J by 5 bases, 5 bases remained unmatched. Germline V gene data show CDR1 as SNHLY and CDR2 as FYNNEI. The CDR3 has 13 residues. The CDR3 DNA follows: TGTGCCAGCAAGGCGGGAGGGTTGGAGACCCAGTACTTC. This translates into CASKAGGLETQYF.